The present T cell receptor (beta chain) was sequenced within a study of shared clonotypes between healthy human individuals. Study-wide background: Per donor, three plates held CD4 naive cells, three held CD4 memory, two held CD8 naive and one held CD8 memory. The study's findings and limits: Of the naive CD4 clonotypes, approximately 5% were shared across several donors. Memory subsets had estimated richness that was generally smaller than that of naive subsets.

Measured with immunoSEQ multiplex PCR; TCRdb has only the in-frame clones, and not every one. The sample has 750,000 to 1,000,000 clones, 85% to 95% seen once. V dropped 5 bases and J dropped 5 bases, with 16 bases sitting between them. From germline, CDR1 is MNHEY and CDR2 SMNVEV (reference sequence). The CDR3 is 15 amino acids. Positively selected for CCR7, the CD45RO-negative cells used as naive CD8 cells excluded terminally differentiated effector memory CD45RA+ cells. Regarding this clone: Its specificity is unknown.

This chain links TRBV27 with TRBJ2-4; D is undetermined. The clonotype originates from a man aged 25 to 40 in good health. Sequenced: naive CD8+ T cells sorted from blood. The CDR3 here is CASSTPGQNENIQYF. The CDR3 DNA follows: TGTGCCAGCAGTACCCCCGGGCAGAATGAAAACATTCAGTACTTC.